Listed here is a single TCR beta chain. This clone was counted many times. What this receptor recognizes is not known. No base quality values were provided; no much bigger clone lies one nucleotide off. V gives up 3 bases and J gives up 3 bases, and the segment between their germline ends measures 11 bases. Taken from cysteine to phenylalanine, the CDR3 has 14 residues. This entry keeps only the CDR3 DNA: 42 bases, framed from base 1. CDR1 SNHLY and CDR2 FYNNEI are derived from the germline V gene. No treatment had been received by any patient before thyroid surgery. Patient clinical samples collected from 2012 to 2018 were retrospectively analysed using T-cell receptor beta sequencing. These data come from a study of metastatic and nonmetastatic thyroid tumors (dated by TCRdb to 2018 to 2020). Concerning the study at large: For patients with malignant and with benign thyroid disease, the researchers compared repertoires between peripheral blood samples and tumor or nodule tissue samples.

Preparation of the library involved PCR. Instrument used: Illumina HiSeq 4000. High-throughput sequencing was used to profile the TCR beta-chain CDR3 region of each patient. In the source study's methods: A classifier to discriminate distant-metastatic papillary thyroid cancer patients was built from CDR3 differences across clinicopathological groups. To measure repertoire diversity the researchers used the Shannon index, while the Morisita-Horn index served to gauge how similar the tumor and blood repertoires were. TCRdb's own reprocessing of the public reads used fastp at Q25 and MiXCR and kept productive beta chains. Here the V and J calls rest on TCRdb's processing, not on the authors' analysis. Present in this sample are some 25,000 clones, about 15% of which were seen just once. About 3.6% of the sample is taken by the ten largest. On the study overall, not on this receptor specifically: In both blood and tumor samples, TCR beta diversity was reported to be significantly higher in malignant tumors than in benign nodules.

The receptor chain draws on TRBV2 and TRBJ1-2, with no reliable assignment of the D segment. The sample comprised blood. The origin of this receptor is a female donor with papillary thyroid cancer or a benign thyroid nodule (not recorded which). Some clones in this sample may be carry-over from other donors' samples. CDR3 sequence: CASSDSRFDYGYTF. The nucleotides are TGTGCCAGCAGTGACTCCAGGTTCGACTATGGCTACACCTTC.